The clone carrying this T cell receptor (beta chain) was counted a few times. Its antigen is undetermined. The sample originates from a study of cytomegalovirus exposure and HLA in healthy donors. PCR primers comprised 60 Vbeta and 13 Jbeta primers. Source study methods: Unique TCR beta chains numbered about 72 million in a later analysis, with roughly 11 million shared. The assay was immunoSEQ multiplex PCR, and TCRdb's table has in-frame clones only and misses some. That table supplies the V and J calls and clone size; D and trimming were determined from the DNA. The sample lists 150,000 to 200,000 clones; 60% to 80% were seen once. Notes on the study in general: Excluded: some indistinguishable V segments such as TRBV6-2 and TRBV6-3. A missense variant in DCLRE1C was later tied to TCR beta V- and J-gene trimming.

The CDR3 is made up of 14 amino acids. The germline CDR1 and CDR2 sequences are MDHEN and SYDVKM. V lost 3 bases, J lost 8 bases, and 4 bases stayed unmatched. This sequence joins TRBV28 and TRBJ1-4, with 9 bases that match TRBD1. The sequence was collected from a female donor in good health and CMV-seronegative. Material: PBMCs. The CDR3 DNA sequence: TGTGCCAGCAGTTTGACAGGGGGAGGAGAAAAACTGTTTTTT. Protein: CASSLTGGGEKLFF.